This is a list of T cell receptor beta chains from one sample in a study of T cells of healthy individuals. A single record per CDR3 protein comes from TCRdb applying MiXCR to the 5' RACE reads. Among 63,000 or so distinct CDR3 sequences, roughly 15% were seen once, and the ten largest hold about 4.7%. The receptors here all came from a human donor in good health. Each CDR3 is given with its conserved first and last residue. D genes are given only for firm matches. Size is omitted from some rows. Given values are once, few, many or a class for expanded clones.

clone_size | j_call | d_call | v_call | cdr3_nt | cdr3_aa
. | TRBJ1-3 | TRBD1 | TRBV4-3 | TGCGCCAGCAGCCAAGATTGGACAGGACGTGCTGGAAACACCATATATTTT | CASSQDWTGRAGNTIYF
many | TRBJ1-5 | TRBD1 | TRBV7-6 | TGTGCCAGCAGCGCCTCGGACAGGGTGGATCAGCCCCAGCATTTT | CASSASDRVDQPQHF
. | TRBJ1-1 | . | TRBV7-2 | TGTGCCAGCAGCTTAGCCCCAGGGATTTACACTGAAGCTTTCTTT | CASSLAPGIYTEAFF
. | TRBJ2-3 | . | TRBV12-3/TRBV12-4 | TGTGCCAGCAGCCATCAATCAGATACGCAGTATTTT | CASSHQSDTQYF
many | TRBJ2-3 | TRBD2 | TRBV20-1 | TGCAGTGCTCTATCGGGACTAGCGGGAGGTATTTCGGCAGATACGCAGTATTTT | CSALSGLAGGISADTQYF
medium-sized | TRBJ1-2 | . | TRBV20-1 | TGCAGTGCTTGGACGACAGGAGGGTATGGCTACACCTTC | CSAWTTGGYGYTF
many | TRBJ2-3 | . | TRBV12-3/TRBV12-4 | TGTGCCAGCAGTTTACAGGAGGGACAGAATACGCAGTATTTT | CASSLQEGQNTQYF
few | TRBJ1-1 | . | TRBV5-4 | TGTGCCAGCAGCCCGACATTGAACACTGAAGCTTTCTTT | CASSPTLNTEAFF
few | TRBJ2-1 | . | TRBV10-3 | TGTGCCATCAGTGATGGAGGGGGGAATGAGCAGTTCTTC | CAISDGGGNEQFF
many | TRBJ2-1 | . | TRBV4-3 | TGCGCCAGCAGCCAGCTTAGCCGGACGTTTGAGGAGCAGTTCTTC | CASSQLSRTFEEQFF
many | TRBJ2-1 | TRBD1 | TRBV19 | TGTGCCAGTACCAGAACACCAAGACAGGGGGGTAGCAATGAGCAGTTCTTC | CASTRTPRQGGSNEQFF
. | TRBJ1-1 | . | TRBV11-1 | TGTGCCAGCAGCTTAGACGGGGGCATGACTGAAGCTTTCTTT | CASSLDGGMTEAFF
. | TRBJ1-1 | . | TRBV19 | TGTGCCAGTAGTATCCCCGGGAGACGGGGGAACACTGAAGCTTTCTTT | CASSIPGRRGNTEAFF
. | TRBJ1-1 | TRBD1 | TRBV6-1 | TGTGCCAGCGCGCGGGGACAGGGGGAAGCTTTCTTT | CASARGQGEAFF
. | TRBJ2-7 | . | TRBV7-9 | TGTGCCAGCAGCTTAACAGGGCGGGTCTACGAGCAGTACTTC | CASSLTGRVYEQYF